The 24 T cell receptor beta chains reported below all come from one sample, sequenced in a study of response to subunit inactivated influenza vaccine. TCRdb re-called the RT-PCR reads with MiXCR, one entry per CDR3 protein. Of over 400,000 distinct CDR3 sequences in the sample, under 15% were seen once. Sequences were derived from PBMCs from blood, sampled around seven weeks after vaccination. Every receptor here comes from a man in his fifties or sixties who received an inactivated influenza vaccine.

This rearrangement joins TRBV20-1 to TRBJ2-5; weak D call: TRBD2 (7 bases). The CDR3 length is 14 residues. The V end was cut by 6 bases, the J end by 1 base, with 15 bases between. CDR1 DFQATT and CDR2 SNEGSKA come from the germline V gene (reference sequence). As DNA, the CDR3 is TGCAGTGCCCCCCCGGGGGGCCTCCAAGAGACCCAGTACTTC. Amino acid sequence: CSAPPGGLQETQYF.

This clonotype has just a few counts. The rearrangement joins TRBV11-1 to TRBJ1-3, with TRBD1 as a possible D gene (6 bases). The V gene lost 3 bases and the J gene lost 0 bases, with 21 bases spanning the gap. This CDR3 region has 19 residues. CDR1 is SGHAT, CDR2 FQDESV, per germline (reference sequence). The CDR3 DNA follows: TGTGCCAGCAGCTTTTTCTCTTTTCGGGACACGGGCTCTGGAAACACCATATATTTT. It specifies CASSFFSFRDTGSGNTIYF.

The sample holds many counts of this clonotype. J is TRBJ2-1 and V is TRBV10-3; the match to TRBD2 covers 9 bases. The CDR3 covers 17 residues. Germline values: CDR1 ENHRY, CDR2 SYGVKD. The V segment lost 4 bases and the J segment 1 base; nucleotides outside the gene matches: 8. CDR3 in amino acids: CAISGDGLALSYNEQFF. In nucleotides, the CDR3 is TGTGCCATCAGTGGGGATGGACTAGCGCTTTCCTACAATGAGCAGTTCTTC.

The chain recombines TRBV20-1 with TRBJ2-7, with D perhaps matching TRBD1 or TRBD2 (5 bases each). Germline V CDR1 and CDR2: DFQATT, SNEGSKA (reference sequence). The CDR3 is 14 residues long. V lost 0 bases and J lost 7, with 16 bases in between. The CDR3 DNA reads TGCAGTGCTAGAGATCGAGGGGAAATGGGGGAGCAGTACTTC. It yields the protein CSARDRGEMGEQYF.

The CDR3: CASRGQGSGETQYF. In DNA, the CDR3 is TGTGCCAGCAGGGGACAGGGGAGCGGAGAGACCCAGTACTTC. V is TRBV12-3 or TRBV12-4 and J is TRBJ2-5; TRBD1 matches at 10 bases. The CDR3 extends over 14 amino acids. V lost 6 bases, J lost 4 bases, and 5 bases stayed unmatched.

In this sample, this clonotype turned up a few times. CDR3 region: CSVDHGSSYNEQFF. CDR3 bases: TGCAGCGTTGACCACGGGAGCTCCTACAATGAGCAGTTCTTC. This chain joins TRBV29-1 and TRBJ2-1, with D possibly TRBD2 on 6 matching bases. Per germline, CDR1 SQVTM and CDR2 ANQGSEA. The germline V and J ends were trimmed by 3 bases and 0 bases, with 9 bases remaining between them. The CDR3 has 14 residues.

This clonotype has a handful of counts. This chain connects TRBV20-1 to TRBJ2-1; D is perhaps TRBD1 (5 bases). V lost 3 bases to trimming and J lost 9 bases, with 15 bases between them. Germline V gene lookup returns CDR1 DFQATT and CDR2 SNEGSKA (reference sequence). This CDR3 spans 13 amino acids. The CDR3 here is CSARRQGPPEQFF. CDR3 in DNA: TGCAGTGCTAGGCGTCAGGGCCCCCCTGAGCAGTTCTTC.

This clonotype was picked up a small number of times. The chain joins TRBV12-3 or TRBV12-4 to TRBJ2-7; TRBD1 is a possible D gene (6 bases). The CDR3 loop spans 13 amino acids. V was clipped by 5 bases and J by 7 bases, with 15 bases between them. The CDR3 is CASSPGRRGEQYF. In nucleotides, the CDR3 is TGTGCCAGCAGTCCCGGGCGTAGGGGGGAGCAGTACTTC.

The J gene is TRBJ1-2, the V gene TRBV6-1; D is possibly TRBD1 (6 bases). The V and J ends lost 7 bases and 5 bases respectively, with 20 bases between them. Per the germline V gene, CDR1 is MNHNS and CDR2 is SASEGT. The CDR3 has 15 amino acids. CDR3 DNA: TGTGCCAGCACCTACGGGTGGGGGGACACTTATGGCTACACCTTC. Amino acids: CASTYGWGDTYGYTF.

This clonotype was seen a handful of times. The CDR3 region has the DNA TGCAGTGCGGGGGAGAAGAACACTGAAGCTTTCTTT. Encoded protein: CSAGEKNTEAFF. V usage is TRBV20-1 and J usage is TRBJ1-1; D may be TRBD1 (5 bases). CDR1 is DFQATT and CDR2 is SNEGSKA in the germline V gene (reference sequence). Trimming left V 6 bases short and J 1 base short, with 9 bases between. This CDR3 spans 12 amino acids.

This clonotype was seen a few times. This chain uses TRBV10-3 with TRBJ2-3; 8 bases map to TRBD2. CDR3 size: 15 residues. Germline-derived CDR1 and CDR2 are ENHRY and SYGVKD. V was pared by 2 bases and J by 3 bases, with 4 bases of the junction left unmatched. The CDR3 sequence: CAISEREGRTDTQYF. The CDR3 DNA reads TGTGCCATCAGTGAGCGGGAGGGCCGAACAGATACGCAGTATTTT.

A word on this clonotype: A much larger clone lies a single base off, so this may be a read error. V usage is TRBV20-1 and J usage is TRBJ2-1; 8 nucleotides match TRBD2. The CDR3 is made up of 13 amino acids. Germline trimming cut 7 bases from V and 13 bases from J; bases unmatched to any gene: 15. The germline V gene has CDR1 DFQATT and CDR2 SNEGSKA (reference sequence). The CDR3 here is CSVPPIAGSPQFF. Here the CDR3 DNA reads TGCAGTGTCCCCCCGATAGCGGGAAGTCCTCAGTTCTTC.

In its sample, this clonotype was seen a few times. The CDR3 DNA follows: TGTGCCAGCAGTTGGGTCCCGGCGGGAGGCGAGCAGTACTTC. Its protein product is CASSWVPAGGEQYF. The chain couples TRBV6-2 or TRBV6-3 to TRBJ2-7; 8 positions agree with TRBD2. Germline V gives CDR1 MNHEY, CDR2 SVGEGT. The CDR3 consists of 14 residues. V was clipped by 4 bases and J by 6 bases; unmatched bases: 8.

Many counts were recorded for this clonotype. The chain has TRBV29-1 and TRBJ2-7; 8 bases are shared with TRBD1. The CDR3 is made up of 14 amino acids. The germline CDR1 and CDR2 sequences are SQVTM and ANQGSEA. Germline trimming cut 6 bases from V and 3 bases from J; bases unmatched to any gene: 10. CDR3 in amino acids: CSVELRGLHYEQYF. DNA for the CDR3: TGCAGCGTGGAACTCAGGGGGCTGCACTACGAGCAGTACTTC.

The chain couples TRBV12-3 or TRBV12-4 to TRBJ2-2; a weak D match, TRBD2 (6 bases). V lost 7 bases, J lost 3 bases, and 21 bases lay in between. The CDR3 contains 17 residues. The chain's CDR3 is CASNAGLSLGDTGELFF. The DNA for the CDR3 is TGTGCCAGCAACGCGGGACTCTCCTTAGGGGACACCGGGGAGCTGTTTTTT.

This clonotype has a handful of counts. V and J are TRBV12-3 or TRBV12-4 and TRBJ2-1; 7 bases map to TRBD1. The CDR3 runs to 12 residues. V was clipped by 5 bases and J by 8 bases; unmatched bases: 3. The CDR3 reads CASSRGTDEQFF. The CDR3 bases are TGTGCCAGCAGTAGAGGGACAGATGAGCAGTTCTTC.

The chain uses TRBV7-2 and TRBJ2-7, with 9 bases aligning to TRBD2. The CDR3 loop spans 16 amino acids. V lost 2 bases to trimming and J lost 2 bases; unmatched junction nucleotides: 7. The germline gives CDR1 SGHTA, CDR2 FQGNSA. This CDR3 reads CASSLKAGGRTYEQYF. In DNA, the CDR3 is TGTGCCAGCAGCTTAAAAGCGGGAGGCCGAACCTACGAGCAGTACTTC.

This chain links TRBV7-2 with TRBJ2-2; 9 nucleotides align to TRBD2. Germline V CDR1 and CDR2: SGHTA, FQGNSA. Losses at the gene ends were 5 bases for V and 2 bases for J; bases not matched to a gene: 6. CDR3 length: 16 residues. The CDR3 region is CASSTTSGSNTGELFF. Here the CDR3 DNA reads TGTGCCAGCAGCACAACTAGCGGGTCTAACACCGGGGAGCTGTTTTTT.

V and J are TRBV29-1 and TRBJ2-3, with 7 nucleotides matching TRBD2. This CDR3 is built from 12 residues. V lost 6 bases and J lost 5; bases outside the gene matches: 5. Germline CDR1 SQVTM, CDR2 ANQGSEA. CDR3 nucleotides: TGCAGCGTGCTAGGGACTATAGATACGCAGTATTTT. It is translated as CSVLGTIDTQYF.

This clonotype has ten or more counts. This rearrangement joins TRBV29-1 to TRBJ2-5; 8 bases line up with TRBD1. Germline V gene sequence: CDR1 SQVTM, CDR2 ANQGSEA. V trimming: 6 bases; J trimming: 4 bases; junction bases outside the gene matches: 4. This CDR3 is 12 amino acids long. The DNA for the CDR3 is TGCAGCGTGCGACAGGGGAGAGAGACCCAGTACTTC. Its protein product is CSVRQGRETQYF. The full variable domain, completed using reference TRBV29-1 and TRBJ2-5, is SAVISQKPSRDICQRGTSLTIQCQVDSQVTMMFWYRQQPGQSLTLIATANQGSEATYESGFVIDKFPISRPNLTFSTLTVSNMSPEDSSIYLCSVRQGRETQYFGPGTRLLVL.

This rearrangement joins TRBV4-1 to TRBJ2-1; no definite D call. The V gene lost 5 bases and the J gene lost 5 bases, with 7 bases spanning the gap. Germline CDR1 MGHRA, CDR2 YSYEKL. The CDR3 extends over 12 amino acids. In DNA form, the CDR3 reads TGCGCCAGCAGCTCCCTCAACAATGAGCAGTTCTTC. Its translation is CASSSLNNEQFF.

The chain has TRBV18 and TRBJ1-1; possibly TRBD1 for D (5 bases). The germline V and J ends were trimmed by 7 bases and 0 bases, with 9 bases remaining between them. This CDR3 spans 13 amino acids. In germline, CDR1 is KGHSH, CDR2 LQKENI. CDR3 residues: CASFAGMNTEAFF. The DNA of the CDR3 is TGTGCCAGCTTCGCAGGGATGAACACTGAAGCTTTCTTT.

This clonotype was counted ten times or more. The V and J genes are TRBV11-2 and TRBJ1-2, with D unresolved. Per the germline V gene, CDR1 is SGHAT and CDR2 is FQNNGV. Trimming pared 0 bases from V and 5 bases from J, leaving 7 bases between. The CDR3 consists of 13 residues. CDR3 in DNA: TGTGCCAGCAGCTTAGACAGCTTTTATGGCTACACCTTC. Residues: CASSLDSFYGYTF.

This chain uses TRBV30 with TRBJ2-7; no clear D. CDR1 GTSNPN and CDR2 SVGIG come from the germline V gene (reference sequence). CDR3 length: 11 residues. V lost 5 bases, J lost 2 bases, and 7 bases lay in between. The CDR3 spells CAWRKTYEQYF. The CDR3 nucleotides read TGTGCCTGGCGAAAAACCTACGAGCAGTACTTC.